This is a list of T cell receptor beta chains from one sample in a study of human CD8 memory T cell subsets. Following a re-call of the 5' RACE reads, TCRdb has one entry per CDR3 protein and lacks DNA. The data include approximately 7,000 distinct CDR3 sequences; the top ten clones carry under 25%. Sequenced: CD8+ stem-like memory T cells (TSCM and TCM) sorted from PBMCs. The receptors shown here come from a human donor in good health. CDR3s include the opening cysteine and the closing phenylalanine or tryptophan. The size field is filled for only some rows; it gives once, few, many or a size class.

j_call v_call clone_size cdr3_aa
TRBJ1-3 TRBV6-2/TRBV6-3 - CASNPTDLNSGNTIYF
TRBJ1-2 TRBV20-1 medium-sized CSARDFQGGYGYTF
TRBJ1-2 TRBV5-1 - CASSFRDRDVYGYTF
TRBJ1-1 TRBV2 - CASRMDTEAFF
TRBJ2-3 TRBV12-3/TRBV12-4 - CASRPGTQNTDTQYF
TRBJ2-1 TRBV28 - CAGGFRNEQFF
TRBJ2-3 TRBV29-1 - CSVDEISTDTQYF
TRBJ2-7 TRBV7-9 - CASSVTYEQYF
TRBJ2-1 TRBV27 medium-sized CASHDAVGNEQFF
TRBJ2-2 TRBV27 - CASSWFGLSNTGELFF
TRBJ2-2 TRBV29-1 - CSASRDTGELFF
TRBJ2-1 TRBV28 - CASSLRLAGGPNEQFF
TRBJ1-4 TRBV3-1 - CASSQDDYPGQVNEKLFF
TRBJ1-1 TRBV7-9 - CASSPVGNTEAFF
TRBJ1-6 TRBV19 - CASNRMGQHNSPLHF
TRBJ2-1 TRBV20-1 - CSARDQRGADEQFF
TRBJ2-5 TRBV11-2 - CASSFRGGRGLKETQYF
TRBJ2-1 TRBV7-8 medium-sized CASSPFSGGAANEQFF
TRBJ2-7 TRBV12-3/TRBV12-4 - CASSWDSYEQYF
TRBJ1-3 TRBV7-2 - CASSLESGAYSGNTIYF
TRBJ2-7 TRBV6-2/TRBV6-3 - CAIKGTGKAEQYF
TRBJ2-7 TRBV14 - CASSQENTKYEQYF
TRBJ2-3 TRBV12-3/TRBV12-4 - CASSLDPRDTQYF
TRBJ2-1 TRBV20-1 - CSARGLASGSIEQFF
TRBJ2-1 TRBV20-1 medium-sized CSAGTGEKGAYNEQFF
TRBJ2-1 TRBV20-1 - CSARDYAELISYEQFF
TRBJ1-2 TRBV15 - CATSRYGQGSGYTF
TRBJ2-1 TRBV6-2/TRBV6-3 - CASTSYNEQFF
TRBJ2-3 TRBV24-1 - CATSDRGLAGDTQYF
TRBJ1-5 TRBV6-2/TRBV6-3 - CASSYSGTPAAQPQHF
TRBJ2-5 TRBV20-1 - CSARLLGTGEETQYF
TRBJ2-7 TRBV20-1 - CSARGTRDTYEQYF